This passage covers 23 T cell receptor beta chains from one sample sequenced in a study of blood T cell repertoires in COVID-19. Profiled with immunoSEQ multiplex PCR; TCRdb holds only in-frame clones, not every one. The table shows 200,000 to 300,000 clones, with approximately 90% occurring only once. The sequenced sample consisted of peripheral blood. The receptors come from a woman aged 25 to 39 with COVID-19, enrolled during active disease.

This chain links TRBV7-2 with TRBJ2-7; 7 positions match TRBD1. The CDR3 spans 19 residues. J lost 3 bases, V lost 6 bases, and 23 bases had no gene match. Germline CDR1 SGHTA, CDR2 FQGNSA. CDR3 sequence reads: CASRNHRDRHYMLNYEQYV. The CDR3 bases are TGTGCCAGCAGGAATCATCGGGACAGACATTATATGTTGAACTACGAGCAGTACGTC.

The chain joins TRBV5-6 to TRBJ2-7, with D possibly TRBD1 on 7 matching bases. The length of the CDR3 is 15 residues. The germline V gene encodes CDR1 SGHDT and CDR2 YYEEEE. V gave up 4 bases and J gave up 4 bases, with 18 bases separating them. This CDR3 reads CASSAQGGSRYEQYF. DNA of the CDR3: TGTGCCAGCAGCGCCCAGGGGGGTTCCCGTTACGAGCAGTACTTC.

The V call is TRBV10-3, the J call TRBJ2-1; 7 nucleotides align to TRBD1. Germline V CDR1 and CDR2: ENHRY, SYGVKD. V was pared by 4 bases and J by 5 bases, with 5 bases of the junction left unmatched. The CDR3 spans 14 residues. The CDR3 protein is CAISAVGQHNEQFF. The CDR3 coding sequence is TGTGCCATCAGTGCAGTGGGACAGCACAATGAGCAGTTCTTC.

V gene TRBV27 combines with J gene TRBJ1-5; D perhaps matches TRBD1 (5 bases). Trimming left V 0 bases short and J 0 bases short, with 24 bases between. Germline V gene lookup returns CDR1 MNHEY and CDR2 SMNVEV (reference sequence). The CDR3 extends over 21 amino acids. Here the CDR3 reads CASSLSVPGRFGGISNQPQHF. As DNA, the CDR3 is TGTGCCAGCAGTTTATCTGTCCCAGGACGCTTCGGGGGGATTAGCAATCAGCCCCAGCATTTT.

The chain couples TRBV4-1 to TRBJ1-5; D is uncertain. CDR3 length equals 13 residues. The V and J ends lost 6 bases and 0 bases respectively, with 6 bases between them. CDR1 and CDR2 (germline): MGHRA, YSYEKL. CDR3 residues: CASSYGSNQPQHF. CDR3 nucleotide sequence: TGCGCCAGCAGTTACGGTAGCAATCAGCCCCAGCATTTT.

V and J are TRBV12-3 or TRBV12-4 and TRBJ1-1; D is uncertain. This CDR3 has 13 residues. The germline V and J ends were trimmed by 6 bases and 11 bases, with 19 bases remaining between them. The CDR3: CASSRTYLSQAFF. In nucleotides, the CDR3 is TGTGCCAGCAGCCGAACGTATTTATCTCAGGCTTTCTTT.

This clone was seen more than once but under ten times. The chain is built from TRBV13 and TRBJ2-7; D remains ambiguous. Per the germline V gene, CDR1 is PRHDT and CDR2 is FYEKMQ (reference sequence). V lost 0 bases, J lost 3 bases, and 3 bases lay in between. The CDR3 runs to 12 residues. The CDR3 region has the DNA TGTGCCAGCAGCTTAGGCTTCTACGAGCAGTACTTC. It yields the protein CASSLGFYEQYF.

This chain joins TRBV3-1 (or the pseudogene TRBV3-2) and TRBJ2-7; 12 bases match TRBD1. Germline trimming cut 0 bases from V and 7 bases from J; bases unmatched to any gene: 16. Germline lookup yields CDR1 LGHDT and CDR2 YNNKEL (reference sequence). The CDR3 length is 19 residues. In nucleotides, the CDR3 is TGTGCCAGCAGCCAAGATCGGGGACAGGGGGCCTGTGGCTTGTGTGAGCAGTACGTC. Its protein product is CASSQDRGQGACGLCEQYV.

V is TRBV6-1 and J is TRBJ2-7; a weak D match, TRBD1 (6 bases). The CDR3 is 14 amino acids. The V gene's germline CDR1 is MNHNS and CDR2 SASEGT. The ends were cut back, 3 bases at V and 7 bases at J, with 16 bases in the middle. CDR3 sequence reads: CASSDGAGAREQYF. In nucleotides, the CDR3 is TGTGCCAGCAGTGACGGGGCAGGGGCGAGGGAGCAGTACTTC.

The table lists this clone with a count of one. V gene TRBV20-1 combines with J gene TRBJ2-1; D remains ambiguous. The length of the CDR3 is 11 residues. The V gene's germline CDR1 is DFQATT and CDR2 SNEGSKA (reference sequence). Between the trimmed V and J ends, which lost 6 bases and 4 bases, there was a span of 7 bases. The CDR3 region is CSASEYNEQFF. The CDR3 DNA reads as TGCAGTGCCAGCGAATACAATGAGCAGTTCTTC.

The chain has TRBV9 and TRBJ1-2; the match to TRBD1 covers 8 bases. This CDR3 is built from 15 residues. Germline V gene data show CDR1 as SGDLS and CDR2 as YYNGEE. Trimming cost V 1 base and J 3 bases; bases outside gene matches: 5. DNA of the CDR3: TGTGCCAGCAGCGTACGGGAACAGGGGGACTATGGCTACACCTTC. Translation: CASSVREQGDYGYTF. Supplemented by reference TRBV9 and TRBJ1-2, the full variable domain reads DSGVTQTPKHLITATGQRVTLRCSPRSGDLSVYWYQQSLDQGLQFLIQYYNGEERAKGNILERFSAQQFPDLHSELNLSSLELGDSALYFCASSVREQGDYGYTFGSGTRLTVV.

This clone showed up just a few times. The CDR3 coding sequence is TGTGCCATCAGTGACGGGAGGCGCACAGATACGCAGTATTTT. It is translated as CAISDGRRTDTQYF. V is TRBV10-3 and J is TRBJ2-3; 7 bases match TRBD2. Germline V gene lookup returns CDR1 ENHRY and CDR2 SYGVKD. This CDR3 region has 14 residues. J gave up 1 base and V 3 bases, and 1 base lay outside the gene matches.

The CDR3 loop is CASSYSYGHLRPGNTIYF. For the CDR3, the DNA is TGTGCCAGCAGTTACTCGTATGGGCATCTTCGTCCTGGAAACACCATATATTTT. The rearrangement links TRBV6-7 to TRBJ1-3; the D is unclear. TRBV6-7 is given ORF status, its function remaining uncertain. The CDR3 has 18 amino acids. The ends were cut back, 0 bases at V and 2 bases at J, with 17 bases in the middle.

This sequence joins TRBV7-6 and TRBJ2-1, with 12 bases that match TRBD1. The CDR3 loop spans 15 amino acids. The trim removed 1 base at V and 8 bases at J, leaving 3 bases unmatched. Germline values: CDR1 SGHVS, CDR2 FNYEAQ. This CDR3 is CASSLEGTGGDEQFF. As DNA, the CDR3 is TGTGCCAGCAGCTTAGAGGGGACAGGGGGCGATGAGCAGTTCTTC.

DNA for the CDR3: TGTGCCAGCAGCGTAGATGAGGCGGGAGGGCCTTTAGATACGCAGTATTTT. It specifies CASSVDEAGGPLDTQYF. The genes are TRBV9 and TRBJ2-3; 9 nucleotides match TRBD2. The CDR3 is made up of 17 amino acids. The V segment lost 0 bases and the J segment 5 bases; nucleotides outside the gene matches: 10. The germline gives CDR1 SGDLS, CDR2 YYNGEE.

The rearrangement uses TRBV6-5 and TRBJ2-7; D remains ambiguous. The V end lost 2 bases, the J end lost 3 bases, and 8 bases lay between the germline ends. This CDR3 is 13 amino acids long. Germline assignment: CDR1 MNHEY and CDR2 SVGAGI. CDR3 sequence: CASSYGPDYEQYV. The DNA of the CDR3 is TGTGCCAGCAGTTACGGTCCAGACTACGAGCAGTACGTC.

This clone occurred once. This chain uses TRBV27 with TRBJ2-1, with 7 bases identical to TRBD2. Germline CDR1 is MNHEY and CDR2 is SMNVEV (reference sequence). This CDR3 comprises 15 residues. Trimming removed 3 bases from V and 4 bases from J; junction bases left unmatched: 6. CDR3 sequence: CASSLGGEWYNEQFF. DNA for the CDR3: TGTGCCAGCAGTTTGGGGGGGGAGTGGTACAATGAGCAGTTCTTC.

This chain's CDR3 is CASSDYRGTDTQYF. The CDR3, as DNA: TGCGCCAGCAGTGATTACAGGGGCACAGATACGCAGTATTTT. V usage is TRBV10-1 and J usage is TRBJ2-3; the D gene is possibly TRBD1 (6 bases). The CDR3 covers 14 residues. Germline CDR1 and CDR2: WNHNN and SYGVQD (reference sequence). V lost 3 bases and J 1 base, leaving 8 bases between the germline ends.

The gene calls are TRBV3-1 (or the pseudogene TRBV3-2) and TRBJ2-5; D gene ambiguous. With 2 bases removed from V and 2 bases from J, the gap between germline ends came to 9 bases. Germline V lookup: CDR1 LGHDT, CDR2 YNNKEL (reference sequence). This CDR3 has 14 amino acids. DNA of the CDR3: TGTGCCAGCAGCCAACCGGAGACTCAAGAGACCCAGTACTTC. Translating gives CASSQPETQETQYF.

The chain combines TRBV4-3 with TRBJ2-2; no clear D. Germline assignment: CDR1 LGHNA and CDR2 YSLEER. V was shortened by 0 bases and J by 0 bases, with 11 bases between the two germline ends. This CDR3 has 17 residues. DNA of the CDR3: TGCGCCAGCAGCCAAGATAAGGAGAACGCGAACACCGGGGAGCTGTTTTTT. Amino acids: CASSQDKENANTGELFF.

The CDR3 coding sequence is TGTGCCAGCAGTTTGCGTCCCAGCGGGGAGCAGTTCTTC. This sequence encodes CASSLRPSGEQFF. The chain employs TRBV27 and TRBJ2-1; perhaps TRBD2 as D (6 bases). The CDR3 spans 13 residues. V gave up 3 bases and J gave up 10 bases, with 13 bases separating them. Germline V gives CDR1 MNHEY, CDR2 SMNVEV (reference sequence).

The V and J genes are TRBV5-1 and TRBJ1-1; possibly TRBD1 for D (5 bases). Germline CDR1 and CDR2: SGHRS and YFSETQ. The germline V and J ends were trimmed by 6 bases and 5 bases, with 17 bases remaining between them. The CDR3 sequence is 14 residues long. The CDR3 sequence: CASIGAGGTTEAFF. CDR3 nucleotides: TGCGCCAGCATAGGGGCCGGGGGAACTACTGAAGCTTTCTTT.

This clone was detected once. The V call is TRBV14, the J call TRBJ2-1; 8 nucleotides agree with TRBD2. V shed 0 bases, J shed 2 bases, and the junction held 6 bases outside the gene matches. Germline V CDR1 and CDR2: SGHDN, FVKESK. This CDR3 is built from 17 residues. Written as DNA, the CDR3 is TGTGCCAGCAGCCAAGATGGCGGAGCGGGAGCCTACAATGAGCAGTTCTTC. It specifies CASSQDGGAGAYNEQFF.